The 20 T cell receptor beta chains listed next were all sequenced from one sample in a study of lymphopenia after photon versus proton radiotherapy. The repertoire was sequenced with immunoSEQ multiplex PCR; TCRdb's copy has only in-frame clones and lacks some. Of about 70,000 clones in the sample, around 93% were seen once. This specimen was peripheral blood, taken from a patient treated with photon-based radiotherapy. All receptors come from a woman between 40 and 50 years old with cholangiocarcinoma.

V usage is TRBV4-2 and J usage is TRBJ2-2, with TRBD1 matching over 11 bases. Germline lookup yields CDR1 LGHNA and CDR2 YNFKEQ. The J segment lost 5 bases and the V segment lost 4 bases, leaving 6 bases of the junction unmatched. The CDR3 consists of 16 residues. The CDR3: CASSLGQGVGTGELFF. The CDR3 bases are TGTGCCAGCAGCCTGGGACAGGGGGTAGGGACCGGGGAGCTGTTTTTT.

The chain carries TRBV7-8 and TRBJ2-1; 11 nucleotides align to TRBD2. Germline values: CDR1 SGHVS, CDR2 FQNEAQ. With V trimmed by 5 bases and J by 3 bases, 12 bases remained unmatched. This CDR3 has 18 amino acids. The CDR3 DNA follows: TGTGCCAGCAGCGCTAAATCTAGCGGGAGGACAATCTACAATGAGCAGTTCTTC. It is translated as CASSAKSSGRTIYNEQFF.

J is TRBJ1-2 and V is TRBV4-1, with D unclear. The length of the CDR3 is 14 residues. The germline V and J ends were trimmed by 1 base and 4 bases, with 10 bases remaining between them. In germline, CDR1 is MGHRA, CDR2 YSYEKL. CDR3 DNA sequence: TGCGCCAGCAGCCAAGTTACAATGGGCTATGGCTACACCTTC. This translates into CASSQVTMGYGYTF.

The chain has TRBV15 and TRBJ1-4; D possibly corresponds to TRBD1 (5 bases). The germline CDR1 and CDR2 sequences are LNHNV and YYDKDF (reference sequence). Trimming removed 5 bases from V and 2 bases from J, with 15 bases in between. This CDR3 spans 16 amino acids. The CDR3 protein is CATSAQGRMTNEKLFF. The DNA for the CDR3 is TGTGCCACCAGCGCCCAGGGTAGAATGACTAATGAAAAACTGTTTTTT.

The CDR3 spells CASSSGLNQPQHF. The DNA of the CDR3 is TGCGCCAGCAGCAGTGGTCTGAATCAGCCCCAGCATTTT. The genes are TRBV5-1 and TRBJ1-5; D not certain. V lost 4 bases and J 4 bases, leaving 9 bases between the germline ends. This CDR3 spans 13 amino acids. Germline values: CDR1 SGHRS, CDR2 YFSETQ. Full variable domain (remainder filled in from reference TRBV5-1 and TRBJ1-5): KAGVTQTPRYLIKTRGQQVTLSCSPISGHRSVSWYQQTPGQGLQFLFEYFSETQRNKGNFPGRFSGRQFSNSRSEMNVSTLELGDSALYLCASSSGLNQPQHFGDGTRLSIL.

V gene TRBV6-6 combines with J gene TRBJ1-1; no clear D gene. V was shortened by 7 bases and J by 7 bases, with 13 bases between the two germline ends. The germline V gene has CDR1 MNHNY and CDR2 SVGAGI (reference sequence). This CDR3 has 12 residues. CDR3 amino acids: CASTMPVGEAFF. In DNA, the CDR3 is TGTGCCAGCACCATGCCCGTAGGTGAAGCTTTCTTT.

The V call is TRBV7-9, the J call TRBJ1-1; D is undetermined. V was trimmed by 0 bases and J by 4 bases, leaving 12 bases between them. Germline lookup yields CDR1 SEHNR and CDR2 FQNEAQ (reference sequence). The CDR3 contains 15 residues. The CDR3 region has the DNA TGTGCCAGCAGCTTAGCTGTTGGCTGGGGCACTGAAGCTTTCTTT. Translating gives CASSLAVGWGTEAFF.

This clone is labeled as medium-sized (0.01 to 0.1%). The chain has TRBV18 and TRBJ1-2; no definite D call. Germline V lookup: CDR1 KGHSH, CDR2 LQKENI. Trimming cost V 2 bases and J 0 bases, with 13 bases left between them. The CDR3 spans 16 residues. The CDR3 protein is CASSPFPNSPNYGYTF. In nucleotides, the CDR3 is TGTGCCAGCTCACCATTCCCGAACAGCCCTAACTATGGCTACACCTTC. The whole variable domain, remainder taken from reference TRBV18 and TRBJ1-2, is NAGVMQNPRHLVRRRGQEARLRCSPMKGHSHVYWYRQLPEEGLKFMVYLQKENIIDESGMPKERFSAEFPKEGPSILRIQQVVRGDSAAYFCASSPFPNSPNYGYTFGSGTRLTVV.

The chain links TRBV30 to TRBJ2-1; D tentatively reads TRBD1 or TRBD2 (6 bases each). This CDR3 is built from 17 residues. The germline gives CDR1 GTSNPN, CDR2 SVGIG (reference sequence). V was trimmed by 0 bases and J by 3 bases, leaving 18 bases between them. The CDR3 reads CAWSVSWVGGDYNEQFF. As DNA, the CDR3 is TGTGCCTGGAGTGTAAGCTGGGTCGGGGGCGACTACAATGAGCAGTTCTTC.

The V gene is TRBV14, the J gene TRBJ2-1; 12 positions agree with TRBD2. V was pared by 4 bases and J by 9 bases, with 7 bases of the junction left unmatched. CDR3 length: 15 residues. Germline CDR1 is SGHDN and CDR2 is FVKESK. DNA for the CDR3: TGTGCCAGCAGCCGGCTAGCGGGGGGGGCCCTTGAGCAGTTCTTC. It translates to CASSRLAGGALEQFF.

J is TRBJ1-1 and V is TRBV13; D is unresolved. The germline gives CDR1 PRHDT, CDR2 FYEKMQ (reference sequence). There are 12 residues in the CDR3. Trimming shortened V by 9 bases and J by 4 bases, and 12 bases separated the two germline ends. The CDR3 nucleotides read TGTGCCAGTGGCTCATGGACCACTGAAGCTTTCTTT. The encoded protein is CASGSWTTEAFF.

The chain links TRBV4-2 to TRBJ2-3; 10 bases map to TRBD2. With V trimmed by 5 bases and J by 3 bases, 11 bases remained unmatched. From germline, CDR1 is LGHNA and CDR2 YNFKEQ. The CDR3 is 17 amino acids. CDR3 region: CASSEAGGPRGTDTQYF. CDR3 sequence (DNA): TGTGCCAGCAGCGAAGCGGGGGGGCCGCGGGGTACAGATACGCAGTATTTT.

The gene calls are TRBV30 and TRBJ1-2, with 7 positions matching TRBD1. The CDR3 is 16 amino acids. The V gene end was trimmed by 0 bases and the J gene end by 4 bases; junction bases not matched to a gene: 11. Germline V gene lookup returns CDR1 GTSNPN and CDR2 SVGIG (reference sequence). The DNA of the CDR3 is TGTGCCTGGAGTGTCAGGGGGTATCGGGAGGGCTATGGCTACACCTTC. It specifies CAWSVRGYREGYGYTF.

J is TRBJ2-1 and V is TRBV6-5; D perhaps matches TRBD2 (6 bases). CDR3 length equals 16 residues. Trimming cost V 0 bases and J 4 bases, with 13 bases left between them. Germline CDR1 reads MNHEY; CDR2 reads SVGAGI. For the CDR3, the DNA is TGTGCCAGCAGTTACTCCGTAGCGGAGCTATACAATGAGCAGTTCTTC. It translates to CASSYSVAELYNEQFF.

The rearrangement joins TRBV9 to TRBJ2-2; TRBD1 matches 10 bases. Trimming cost V 2 bases and J 0 bases; bases outside gene matches: 1. Germline V gene lookup returns CDR1 SGDLS and CDR2 YYNGEE. CDR3 length: 16 amino acids. CDR3 DNA: TGTGCCAGCAGCGTCGGGACAGGGGCGAACACCGGGGAGCTGTTTTTT. Its translation is CASSVGTGANTGELFF.

The CDR3 DNA sequence: TGTGCCAGCACCGGACAGAGCTATGGCTACACCTTC. This sequence encodes CASTGQSYGYTF. The chain uses TRBV28 and TRBJ1-2; TRBD1 might be the D (6 bases). Deletions cut 7 bases from V and 4 bases from J, with 10 bases between. Looked up from germline, CDR1 is MDHEN and CDR2 is SYDVKM. The CDR3 totals 12 residues.

This rearrangement joins TRBV19 to TRBJ2-6; 8 nucleotides align to TRBD2. The CDR3 sequence is 17 residues long. Losses at the gene ends were 1 base for V and 3 bases for J; bases not matched to a gene: 5. Germline loops: CDR1 LNHDA, CDR2 SQIVND (reference sequence). The CDR3 region is CASSIAGGGRGANVLTF. As DNA, the CDR3 is TGTGCCAGTAGTATAGCGGGCGGGGGGCGTGGGGCCAACGTCCTGACTTTC.

The genes are TRBV10-3 and TRBJ2-3; 7 bases map to TRBD2. Unmatched junction bases numbered 13, after V lost 7 bases and J lost 6 bases. The CDR3 runs to 15 residues. Germline lookup yields CDR1 ENHRY and CDR2 SYGVKD. The CDR3 loop is CAITPEAGPRDTQYF. The CDR3 DNA is TGTGCCATCACCCCTGAAGCGGGGCCCCGCGATACGCAGTATTTT.

This chain links TRBV6-6 with TRBJ1-5, with TRBD1 as a possible D gene (5 bases). Germline V gives CDR1 MNHNY, CDR2 SVGAGI (reference sequence). The V end lost 0 bases, the J end lost 7 bases, and 16 bases lay between the germline ends. The CDR3 sequence is 16 residues long. In DNA form, the CDR3 reads TGTGCCAGCAGTTACTCTCGGGGCAGGGAAAAACAGCCCCAGCATTTT. Translation gives CASSYSRGREKQPQHF.

V is TRBV7-8 and J is TRBJ1-5; possible D gene TRBD1, 6 bases. CDR1 is SGHVS and CDR2 is FQNEAQ in the germline V gene. This CDR3 contains 17 residues. V shed 10 bases and J shed 9 bases, with 31 bases lying between them. The CDR3 loop reads CATTGLGGPAGAWPQHF. The CDR3 nucleotides read TGTGCCACTACTGGCTTGGGGGGGCCGGCTGGTGCTTGGCCCCAGCATTTT.